The clone carrying this T cell receptor (beta chain) has a handful of counts. Antigen specificity is unknown. The V and J ends lost 6 bases and 8 bases, in that order; junction bases with no gene match: 15. There are 14 residues in the CDR3. Germline V lookup: CDR1 DFQATT, CDR2 SNEGSKA (reference sequence). The entry originates in a study of vaccination and CD4 T cells after COVID-19. An Oncomine TCR Beta short-read assay was used to sequence the DNA from cultured CD4+ T cells. A single record per CDR3 protein comes from TCRdb applying MiXCR to the PCR reads. The repertoire holds over 13,000 distinct CDR3 sequences, around 50% seen once, with 10% to 13% in the top ten. The treatment denotes: roughly ten-day PBMC culture with coronavirus spike peptide pools or control peptides (ViraFEST assay). Expanded clonotypes were found by TCR sequencing after peptide-pool stimulation (ViraFEST). Culture conditions combined 2 million to 2.5 million PBMCs per well with 10 IU/ml IL-2 and roughly 9.1 ug/ml peptide pools.

The J gene is TRBJ1-2, the V gene TRBV20-1; the match to TRBD1 covers 7 bases. The sequencing sample was made of CD4+ T cells from blood, cultured in vitro. The origin of this receptor is a human donor who had recovered from COVID-19. CDR3: CSAQRSQGVGGYTF. CDR3 sequence (DNA): TGCAGTGCGCAGAGGTCTCAGGGGGTGGGCGGCTACACCTTC.